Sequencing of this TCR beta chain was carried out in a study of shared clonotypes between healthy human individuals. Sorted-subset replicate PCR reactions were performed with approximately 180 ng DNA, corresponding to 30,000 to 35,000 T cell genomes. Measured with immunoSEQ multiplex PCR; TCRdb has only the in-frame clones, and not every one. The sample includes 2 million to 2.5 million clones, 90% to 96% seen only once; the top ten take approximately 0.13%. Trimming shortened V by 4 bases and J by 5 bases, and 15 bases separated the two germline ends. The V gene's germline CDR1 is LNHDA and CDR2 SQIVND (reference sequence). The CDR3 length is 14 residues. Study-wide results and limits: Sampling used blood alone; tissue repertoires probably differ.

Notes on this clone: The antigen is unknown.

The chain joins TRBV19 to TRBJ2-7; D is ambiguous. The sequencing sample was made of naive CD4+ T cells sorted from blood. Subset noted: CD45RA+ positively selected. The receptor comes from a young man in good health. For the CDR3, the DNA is TGTGCCAGTAGTAATCGGCAGGCATCCGACGAGCAGTACTTC. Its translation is CASSNRQASDEQYF.